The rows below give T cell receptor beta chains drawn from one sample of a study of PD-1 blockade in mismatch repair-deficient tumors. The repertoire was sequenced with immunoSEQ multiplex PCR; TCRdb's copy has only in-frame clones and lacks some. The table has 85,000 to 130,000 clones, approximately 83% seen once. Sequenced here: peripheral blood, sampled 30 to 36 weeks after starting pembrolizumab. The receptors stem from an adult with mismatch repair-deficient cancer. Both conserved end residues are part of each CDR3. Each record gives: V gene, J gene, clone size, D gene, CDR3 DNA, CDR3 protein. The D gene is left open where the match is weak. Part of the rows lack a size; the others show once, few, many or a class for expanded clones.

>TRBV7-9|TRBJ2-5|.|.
TGTGCCAGCAACGAGGGGGTCCAGACCCAGTACTTC
CASNEGVQTQYF
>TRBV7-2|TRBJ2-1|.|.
TGTGCCAGCAGGTCACCGGGGGTCTCCTACAATGAGCAGTTCTTC
CASRSPGVSYNEQFF
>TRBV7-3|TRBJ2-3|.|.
TGTGCCAGCAGCTTAGGTGGCACAGATACGCAGTATTTT
CASSLGGTDTQYF
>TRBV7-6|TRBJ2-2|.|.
TGTGCCAGCAGCCAGTTGGGTCCCGGGGAGCTGTTTTTT
CASSQLGPGELFF
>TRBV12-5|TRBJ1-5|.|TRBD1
TGTGCTAGTGGTTTGCTAGTGGGGGACAGTAGCAATCAGCCCCAGCATTTT
CASGLLVGDSSNQPQHF
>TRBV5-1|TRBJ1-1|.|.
TGCGCCAGCAGCTTGGAGGGACAGAACACTGAAGCTTTCTTT
CASSLEGQNTEAFF
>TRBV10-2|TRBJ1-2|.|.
TGCGCCAGCACCTCAGGGGCGAATGGCTACACCTTC
CASTSGANGYTF
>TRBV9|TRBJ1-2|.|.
TGTGCCAGCACCAGTACGGGGGGTACTAACTATGGCTACACCTTC
CASTSTGGTNYGYTF
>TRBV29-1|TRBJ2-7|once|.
TGCAGCGTCCTCGGTCTCGGGAATGTCGAGCAGTACTTC
CSVLGLGNVEQYF
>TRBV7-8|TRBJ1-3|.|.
TGTGCCAGCAGCCGAAGCCTGAGCTCTGGAAACACCATATATTTT
CASSRSLSSGNTIYF
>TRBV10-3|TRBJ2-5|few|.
TGTGCCATCAGGCAGGAAAAAGAGACCCAGTACTTC
CAIRQEKETQYF
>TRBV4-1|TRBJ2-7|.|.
TGCGCCAGCAGCCAACCCGGGACACCGGGGGAGCAGTACTTC
CASSQPGTPGEQYF
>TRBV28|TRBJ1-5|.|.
TGTGCCAGCAGTTTACCGCGGGGGCACAATCAGCCCCAGCATTTT
CASSLPRGHNQPQHF
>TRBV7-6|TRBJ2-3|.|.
TGTGCCAGCAGTCTCGCCCAGGCCGGTGGAGATACGCAGTATTTT
CASSLAQAGGDTQYF
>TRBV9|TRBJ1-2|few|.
TGTGCCAGCAGCGTAGACACCAGCTATGGCTACACCTTC
CASSVDTSYGYTF
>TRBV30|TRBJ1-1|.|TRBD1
TGTGCCTGGAGTACAGGGGGCGCGGTCACTGAAGCTTTCTTT
CAWSTGGAVTEAFF